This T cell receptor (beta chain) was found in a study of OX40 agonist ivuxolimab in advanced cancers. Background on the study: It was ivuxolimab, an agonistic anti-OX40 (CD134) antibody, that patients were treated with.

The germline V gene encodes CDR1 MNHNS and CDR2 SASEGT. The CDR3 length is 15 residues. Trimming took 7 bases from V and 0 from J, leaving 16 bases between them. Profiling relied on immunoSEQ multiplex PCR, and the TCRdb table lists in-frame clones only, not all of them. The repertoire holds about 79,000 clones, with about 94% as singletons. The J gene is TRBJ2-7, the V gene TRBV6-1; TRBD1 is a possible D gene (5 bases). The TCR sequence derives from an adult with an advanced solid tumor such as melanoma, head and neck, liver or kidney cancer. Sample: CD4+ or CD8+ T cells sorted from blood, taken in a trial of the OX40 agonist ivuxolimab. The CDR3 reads CASTVLLRGSYEQYF. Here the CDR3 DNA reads TGTGCCAGCACCGTCCTTTTAAGGGGCTCCTACGAGCAGTACTTC.